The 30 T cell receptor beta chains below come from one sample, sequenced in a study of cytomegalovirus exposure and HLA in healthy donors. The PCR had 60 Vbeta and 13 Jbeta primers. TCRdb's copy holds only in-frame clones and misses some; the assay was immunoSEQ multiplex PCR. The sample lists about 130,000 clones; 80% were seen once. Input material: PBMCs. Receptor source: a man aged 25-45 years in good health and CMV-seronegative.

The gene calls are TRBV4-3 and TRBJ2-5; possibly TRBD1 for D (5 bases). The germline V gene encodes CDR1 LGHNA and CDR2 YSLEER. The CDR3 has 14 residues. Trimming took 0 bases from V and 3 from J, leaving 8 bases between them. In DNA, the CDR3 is TGCGCCAGCAGCCAAGATCACAGGAAAGAGACCCAGTACTTC. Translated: CASSQDHRKETQYF.

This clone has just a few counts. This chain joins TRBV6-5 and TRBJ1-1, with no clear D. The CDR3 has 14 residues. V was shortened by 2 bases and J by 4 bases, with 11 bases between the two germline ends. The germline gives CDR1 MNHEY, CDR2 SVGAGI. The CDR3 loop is CASSYAEFGTEAFF. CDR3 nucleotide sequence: TGTGCCAGCAGTTACGCGGAATTCGGCACTGAAGCTTTCTTT.

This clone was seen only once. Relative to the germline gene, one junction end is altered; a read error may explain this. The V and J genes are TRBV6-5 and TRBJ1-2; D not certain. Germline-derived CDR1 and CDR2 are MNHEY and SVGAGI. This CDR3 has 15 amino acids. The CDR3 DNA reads TGTGCCAGCAGCCGGGATGGACGGGGAGGGTATGGCTACCCCTTC. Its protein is CASSRDGRGGYGYPF.

The chain's CDR3 is CASSDDLMGGIGEQYF. The CDR3 DNA follows: TGTGCCAGCAGCGACGATTTAATGGGGGGGATCGGTGAGCAGTACTTC. The chain employs TRBV9 and TRBJ2-5; 7 bases fit TRBD2. Looked up from germline, CDR1 is SGDLS and CDR2 is YYNGEE. V gave up 3 bases and J gave up 11 bases; unmatched junction bases: 19. This CDR3 contains 16 residues.

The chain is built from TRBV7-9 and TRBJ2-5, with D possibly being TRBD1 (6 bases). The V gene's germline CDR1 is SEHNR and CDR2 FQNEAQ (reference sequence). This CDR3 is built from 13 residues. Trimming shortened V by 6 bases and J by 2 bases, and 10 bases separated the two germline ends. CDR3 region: CASSWDIQETQYF. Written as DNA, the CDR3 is TGTGCCAGCAGTTGGGACATACAAGAGACCCAGTACTTC.

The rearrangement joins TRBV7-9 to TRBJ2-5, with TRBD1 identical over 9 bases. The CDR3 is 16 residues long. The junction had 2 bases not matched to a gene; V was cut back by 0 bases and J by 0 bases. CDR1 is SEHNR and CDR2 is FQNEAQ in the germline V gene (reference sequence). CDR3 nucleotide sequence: TGTGCCAGCAGCTTAGCACAGGGGGCGTACCAAGAGACCCAGTACTTC. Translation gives CASSLAQGAYQETQYF.

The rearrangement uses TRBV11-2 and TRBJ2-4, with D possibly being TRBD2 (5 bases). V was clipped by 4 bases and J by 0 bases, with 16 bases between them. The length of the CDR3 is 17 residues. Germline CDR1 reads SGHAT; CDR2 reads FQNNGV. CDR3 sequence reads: CASSSYQKAVAKNIQYF. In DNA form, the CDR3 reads TGTGCCAGCAGCTCATACCAAAAAGCGGTAGCCAAAAACATTCAGTACTTC.

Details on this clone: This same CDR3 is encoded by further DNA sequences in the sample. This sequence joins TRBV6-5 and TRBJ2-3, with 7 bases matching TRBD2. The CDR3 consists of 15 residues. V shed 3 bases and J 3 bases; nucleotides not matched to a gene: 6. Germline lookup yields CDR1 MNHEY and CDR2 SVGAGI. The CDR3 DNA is TGTGCCAGCAGTTATCAACGGACTAGTACAGATACGCAGTATTTT. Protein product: CASSYQRTSTDTQYF.

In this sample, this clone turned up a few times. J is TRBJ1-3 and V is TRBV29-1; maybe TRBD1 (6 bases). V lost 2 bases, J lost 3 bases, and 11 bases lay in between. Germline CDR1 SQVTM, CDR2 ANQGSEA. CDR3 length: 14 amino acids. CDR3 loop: CSVEPRGGGNTIYF. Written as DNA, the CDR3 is TGCAGCGTTGAACCCAGGGGCGGTGGAAACACCATATATTTT.

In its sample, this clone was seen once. The CDR3 region has the DNA TGTGCCAGCAGCTCGCAATTTAACAGCTCCTACAATGAGCAGTTCTTC. Protein sequence: CASSSQFNSSYNEQFF. This chain uses TRBV5-6 with TRBJ2-1; the D is unclear. Germline CDR1 is SGHDT and CDR2 is YYEEEE. Trimming pared 3 bases from V and 0 bases from J, leaving 13 bases between. The CDR3 is made up of 16 amino acids.

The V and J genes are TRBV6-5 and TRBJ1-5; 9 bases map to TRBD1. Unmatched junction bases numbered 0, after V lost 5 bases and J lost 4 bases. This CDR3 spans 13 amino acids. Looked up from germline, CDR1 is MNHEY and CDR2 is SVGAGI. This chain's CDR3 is CASSGTGNQPQHF. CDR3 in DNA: TGTGCCAGCAGTGGGACAGGGAATCAGCCCCAGCATTTT.

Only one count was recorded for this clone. DNA for the CDR3: TGTGCCAGCAGCCCCTACAGGGGGCACTACGAGCAGTACTTC. Amino acid sequence: CASSPYRGHYEQYF. The gene calls are TRBV7-3 and TRBJ2-7; 9 nucleotides agree with TRBD1. V gave up 5 bases and J gave up 3 bases; unmatched junction bases: 5. The CDR3 runs to 14 residues. Germline V gene data show CDR1 as SGHTA and CDR2 as FQGTGA.

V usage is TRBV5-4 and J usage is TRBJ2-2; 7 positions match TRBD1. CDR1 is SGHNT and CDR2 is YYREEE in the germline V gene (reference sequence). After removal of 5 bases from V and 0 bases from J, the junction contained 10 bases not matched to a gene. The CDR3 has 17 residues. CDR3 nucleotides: TGTGCCAGCAGAACCAGCACAGGGGATGCGAACACCGGGGAGCTGTTTTTT. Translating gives CASRTSTGDANTGELFF.

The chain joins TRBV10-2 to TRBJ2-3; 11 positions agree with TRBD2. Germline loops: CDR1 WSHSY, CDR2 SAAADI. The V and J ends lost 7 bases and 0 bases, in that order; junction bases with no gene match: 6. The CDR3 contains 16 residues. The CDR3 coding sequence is TGCGCCAGCAAACGGCGGACTAGCGGGAGCACAGATACGCAGTATTTT. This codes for CASKRRTSGSTDTQYF.

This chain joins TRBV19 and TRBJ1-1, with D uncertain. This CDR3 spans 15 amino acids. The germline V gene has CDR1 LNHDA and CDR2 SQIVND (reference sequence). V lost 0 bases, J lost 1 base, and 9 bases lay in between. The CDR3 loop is CASSIDLGRNTEAFF. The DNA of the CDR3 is TGTGCCAGTAGTATAGATCTAGGGAGGAACACTGAAGCTTTCTTT.

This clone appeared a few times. The DNA of the CDR3 is TGCGCCAGCAGCCAAGATCCAGCGGGAGGTCTCACAGATACGCAGTATTTT. Translated: CASSQDPAGGLTDTQYF. The rearrangement links TRBV4-1 to TRBJ2-3, with 9 positions matching TRBD2. The CDR3 is 17 amino acids. J was trimmed by 2 bases and V by 0 bases; bases with no gene match: 6. Germline lookup yields CDR1 MGHRA and CDR2 YSYEKL.

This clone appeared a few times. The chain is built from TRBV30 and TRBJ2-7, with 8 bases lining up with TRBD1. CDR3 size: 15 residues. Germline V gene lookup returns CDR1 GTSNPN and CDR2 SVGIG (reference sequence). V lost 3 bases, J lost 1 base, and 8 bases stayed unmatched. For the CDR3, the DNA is TGTGCCTGGAGCTCCGGGACAGGTCGGTCCTACGAGCAGTACTTC. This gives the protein CAWSSGTGRSYEQYF.

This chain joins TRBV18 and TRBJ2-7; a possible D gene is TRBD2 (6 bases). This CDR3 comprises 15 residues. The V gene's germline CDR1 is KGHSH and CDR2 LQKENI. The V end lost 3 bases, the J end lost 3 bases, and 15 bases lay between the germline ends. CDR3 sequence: CASSPPGTYLYEQYF. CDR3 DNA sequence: TGTGCCAGCTCACCGCCCGGGACTTACCTCTACGAGCAGTACTTC.

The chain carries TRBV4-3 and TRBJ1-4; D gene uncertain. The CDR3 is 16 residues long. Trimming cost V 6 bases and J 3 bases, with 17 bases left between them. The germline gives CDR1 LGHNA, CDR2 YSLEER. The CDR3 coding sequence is TGCGCCAGCAGTCAAATCGGGTCCGGCGCTAATGAAAAACTGTTTTTT. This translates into CASSQIGSGANEKLFF.

CDR3 DNA: TGTGCCAGCAGTGATGAGGCCTCGACAGGGTTTTCCACAGATACGCAGTATTTT. It translates to CASSDEASTGFSTDTQYF. The chain links TRBV6-1 to TRBJ2-3; 7 nucleotides match TRBD1. Germline values: CDR1 MNHNS, CDR2 SASEGT. The CDR3 has 18 amino acids. With V trimmed by 3 bases and J by 2 bases, 14 bases remained unmatched.

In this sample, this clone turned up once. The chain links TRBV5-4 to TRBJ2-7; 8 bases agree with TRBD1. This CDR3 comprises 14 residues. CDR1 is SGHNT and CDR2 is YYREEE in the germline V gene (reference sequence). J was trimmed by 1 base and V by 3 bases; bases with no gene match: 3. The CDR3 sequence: CASSSTGGSYEQYF. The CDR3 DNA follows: TGTGCCAGCAGCTCCACAGGGGGTTCCTACGAGCAGTACTTC.

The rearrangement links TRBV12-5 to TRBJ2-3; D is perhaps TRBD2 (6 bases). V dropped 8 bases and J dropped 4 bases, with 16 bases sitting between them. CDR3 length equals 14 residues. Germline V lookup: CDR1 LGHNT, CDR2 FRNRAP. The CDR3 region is CASSGPKEADTQYF. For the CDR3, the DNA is TGTGCTAGTAGCGGGCCCAAGGAGGCAGATACGCAGTATTTT.

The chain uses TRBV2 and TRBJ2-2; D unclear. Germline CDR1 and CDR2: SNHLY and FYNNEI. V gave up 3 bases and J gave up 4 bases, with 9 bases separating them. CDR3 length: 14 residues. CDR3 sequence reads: CASSDRILTGELFF. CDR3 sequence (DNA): TGTGCCAGCAGTGACAGGATACTCACCGGGGAGCTGTTTTTT.

The CDR3 nucleotides read TGTGCCAGCAGTTACACGCCACAGGGGCGGGACACTGAAGCTTTCTTT. Its protein is CASSYTPQGRDTEAFF. This chain joins TRBV6-5 and TRBJ1-1, with 7 nucleotides matching TRBD1. Germline CDR1 and CDR2: MNHEY and SVGAGI. The CDR3 sequence is 16 residues long. V lost 2 bases and J lost 3; bases outside the gene matches: 9.

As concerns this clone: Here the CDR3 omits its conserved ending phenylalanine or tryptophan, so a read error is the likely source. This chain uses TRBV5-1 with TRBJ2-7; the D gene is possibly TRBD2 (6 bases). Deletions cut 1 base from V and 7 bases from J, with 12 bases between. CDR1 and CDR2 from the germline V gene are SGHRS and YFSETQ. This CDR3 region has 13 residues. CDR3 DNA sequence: TGCGCCAGCAGCTTGTGGGGGGATCGGGAGCAGTACCTC. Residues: CASSLWGDREQYL.

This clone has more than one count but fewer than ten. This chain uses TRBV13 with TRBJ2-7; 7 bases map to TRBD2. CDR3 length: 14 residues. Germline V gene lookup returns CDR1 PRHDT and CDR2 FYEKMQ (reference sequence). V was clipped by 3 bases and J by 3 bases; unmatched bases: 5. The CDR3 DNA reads TGTGCCAGCAGCTTTTATTCTAGCGGCTACGAGCAGTACTTC. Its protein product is CASSFYSSGYEQYF.

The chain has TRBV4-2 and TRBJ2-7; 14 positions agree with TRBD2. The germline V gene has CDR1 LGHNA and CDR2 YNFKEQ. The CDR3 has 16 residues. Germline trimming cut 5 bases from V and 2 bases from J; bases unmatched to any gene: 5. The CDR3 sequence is CASSSGLAGAAYEQYF. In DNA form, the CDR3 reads TGTGCCAGCAGCTCGGGACTAGCGGGAGCAGCCTACGAGCAGTACTTC.

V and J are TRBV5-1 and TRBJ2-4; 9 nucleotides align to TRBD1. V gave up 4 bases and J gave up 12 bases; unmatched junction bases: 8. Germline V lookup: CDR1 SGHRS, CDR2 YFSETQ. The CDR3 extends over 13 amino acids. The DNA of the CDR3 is TGCGCCAGCAGCAGTGGACAGGGGCGGACTCAGTACTTC. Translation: CASSSGQGRTQYF.

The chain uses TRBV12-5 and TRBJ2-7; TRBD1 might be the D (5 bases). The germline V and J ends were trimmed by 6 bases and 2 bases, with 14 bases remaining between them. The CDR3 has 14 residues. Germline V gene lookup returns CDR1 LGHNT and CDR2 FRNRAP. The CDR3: CASGVGLGPYEQYF. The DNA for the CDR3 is TGTGCTAGTGGCGTGGGGCTGGGCCCCTACGAGCAGTACTTC.

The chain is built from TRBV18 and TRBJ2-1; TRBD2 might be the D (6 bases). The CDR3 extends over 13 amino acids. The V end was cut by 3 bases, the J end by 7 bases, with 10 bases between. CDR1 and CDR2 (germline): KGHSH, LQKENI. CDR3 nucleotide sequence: TGTGCCAGCTCACCCCCCGCGGGAAATGAGCAGTTCTTC. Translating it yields CASSPPAGNEQFF.